Given below is one T cell receptor (beta chain) in context. TCRdb's copy holds only in-frame clones and misses some; the assay was immunoSEQ multiplex PCR. Among 30,000 to 35,000 clones, 80% to 90% were seen once, and the ten largest hold under 4%. The sample belongs to a study of neoadjuvant anti-PD-1 for oral cavity cancer. Overall study: Patients without progression got a fourth dose around day 43.

The CDR3 runs to 17 residues. V lost 4 bases and J lost 1; bases outside the gene matches: 11. Germline CDR1 reads MNHNS; CDR2 reads SASEGT. Sequencing used PBMCs, obtained before nivolumab (anti-PD-1) treatment. V and J are TRBV6-1 and TRBJ2-3, with 7 bases identical to TRBD2. The receptor was derived from a person aged 35-79 years with oral cavity squamous cell carcinoma. The CDR3 is CASSARRPRGGTDTQYF. The CDR3 coding sequence is TGTGCCAGCAGTGCGCGCAGGCCCCGGGGGGGCACAGATACGCAGTATTTT.